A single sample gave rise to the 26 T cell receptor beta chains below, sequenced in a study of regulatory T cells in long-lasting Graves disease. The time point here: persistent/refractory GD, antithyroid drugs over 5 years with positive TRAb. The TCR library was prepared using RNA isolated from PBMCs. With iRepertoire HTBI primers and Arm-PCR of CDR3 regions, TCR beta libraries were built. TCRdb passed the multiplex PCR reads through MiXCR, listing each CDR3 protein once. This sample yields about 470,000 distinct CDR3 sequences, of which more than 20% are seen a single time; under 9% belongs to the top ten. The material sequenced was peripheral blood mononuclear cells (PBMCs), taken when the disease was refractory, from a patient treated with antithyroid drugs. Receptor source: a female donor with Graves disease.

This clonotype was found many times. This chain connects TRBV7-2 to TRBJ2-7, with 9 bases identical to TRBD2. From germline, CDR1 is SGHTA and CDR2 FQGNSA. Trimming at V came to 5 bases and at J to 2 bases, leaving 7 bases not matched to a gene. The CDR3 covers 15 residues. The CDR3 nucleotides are TGTGCCAGCAGCCCCTACGCTAGCGGGACCTACGAGCAGTACTTC. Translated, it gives CASSPYASGTYEQYF.

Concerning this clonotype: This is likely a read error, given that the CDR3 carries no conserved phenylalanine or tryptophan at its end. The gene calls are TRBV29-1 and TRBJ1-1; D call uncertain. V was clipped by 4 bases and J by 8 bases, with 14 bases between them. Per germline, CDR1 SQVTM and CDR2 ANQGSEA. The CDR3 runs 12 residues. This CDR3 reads CSVVGPTGEAFL. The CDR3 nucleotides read TGCAGCGTTGTCGGCCCCACGGGGGAAGCTTTCCTT.

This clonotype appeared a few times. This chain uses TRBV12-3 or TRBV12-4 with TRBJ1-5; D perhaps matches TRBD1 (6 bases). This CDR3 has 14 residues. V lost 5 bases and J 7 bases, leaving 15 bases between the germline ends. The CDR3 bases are TGTGCCAGCAGTCGGGACCAGGGGTGGCAGCCCCAGCATTTT. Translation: CASSRDQGWQPQHF.

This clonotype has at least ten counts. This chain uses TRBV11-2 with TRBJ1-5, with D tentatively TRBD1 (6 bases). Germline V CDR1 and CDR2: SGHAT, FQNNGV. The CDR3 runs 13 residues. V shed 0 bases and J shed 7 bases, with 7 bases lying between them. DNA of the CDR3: TGTGCCAGCAGCTTAGACGGGGGCCAGCCCCAGCATTTT. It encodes CASSLDGGQPQHF.

The CDR3 protein is CASSEAGNTDTQYF. The CDR3 DNA follows: TGTGCCAGCAGCGAAGCGGGGAACACAGATACGCAGTATTTT. The chain is built from TRBV28 and TRBJ2-3; 7 bases agree with TRBD2. V shed 6 bases and J 2 bases; nucleotides not matched to a gene: 5. CDR1 MDHEN and CDR2 SYDVKM come from the germline V gene. This CDR3 region has 14 residues.

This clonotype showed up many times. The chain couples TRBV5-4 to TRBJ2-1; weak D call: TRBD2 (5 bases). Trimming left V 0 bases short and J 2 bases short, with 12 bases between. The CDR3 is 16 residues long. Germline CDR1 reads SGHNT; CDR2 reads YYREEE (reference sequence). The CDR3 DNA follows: TGTGCCAGCAGCTTGGATCCGGCGGGCACCTACAATGAGCAGTTCTTC. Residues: CASSLDPAGTYNEQFF.

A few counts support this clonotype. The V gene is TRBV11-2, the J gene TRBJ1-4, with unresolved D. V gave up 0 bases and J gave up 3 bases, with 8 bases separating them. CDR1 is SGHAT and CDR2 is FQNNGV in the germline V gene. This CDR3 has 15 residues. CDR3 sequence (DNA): TGTGCCAGCAGCTTAGAATGGGGATCTAATGAAAAACTGTTTTTT. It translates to CASSLEWGSNEKLFF.

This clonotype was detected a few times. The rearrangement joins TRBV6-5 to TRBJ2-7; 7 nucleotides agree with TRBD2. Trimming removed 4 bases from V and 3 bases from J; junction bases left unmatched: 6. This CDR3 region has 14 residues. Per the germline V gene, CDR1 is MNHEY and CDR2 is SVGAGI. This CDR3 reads CASSFGGSLYEQYF. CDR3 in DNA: TGTGCCAGCAGTTTTGGCGGGAGTCTCTACGAGCAGTACTTC.

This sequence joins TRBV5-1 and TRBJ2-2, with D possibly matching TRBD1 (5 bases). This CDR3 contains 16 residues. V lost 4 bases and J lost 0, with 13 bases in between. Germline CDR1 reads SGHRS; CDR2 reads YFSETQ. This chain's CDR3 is CASSGPTASNTGELFF. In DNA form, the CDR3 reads TGCGCCAGCAGCGGGCCGACAGCATCGAACACCGGGGAGCTGTTTTTT.

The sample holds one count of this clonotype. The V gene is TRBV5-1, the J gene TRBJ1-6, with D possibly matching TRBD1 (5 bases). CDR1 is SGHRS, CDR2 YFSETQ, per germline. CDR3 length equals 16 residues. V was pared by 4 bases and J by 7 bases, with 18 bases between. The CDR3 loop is CASSPIFGGKNSPLHF. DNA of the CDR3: TGCGCCAGCAGCCCTATTTTCGGGGGGAAAAATTCACCCCTCCACTTT.

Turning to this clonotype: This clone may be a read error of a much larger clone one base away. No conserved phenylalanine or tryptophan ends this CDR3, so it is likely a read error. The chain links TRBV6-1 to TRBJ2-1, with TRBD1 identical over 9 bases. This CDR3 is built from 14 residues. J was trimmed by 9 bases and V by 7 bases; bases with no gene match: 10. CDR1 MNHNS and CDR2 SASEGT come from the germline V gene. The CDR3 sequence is CASNDGTGSFEQFL. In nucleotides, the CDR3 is TGTGCCAGCAACGACGGGACAGGGAGTTTTGAGCAGTTCCTC.

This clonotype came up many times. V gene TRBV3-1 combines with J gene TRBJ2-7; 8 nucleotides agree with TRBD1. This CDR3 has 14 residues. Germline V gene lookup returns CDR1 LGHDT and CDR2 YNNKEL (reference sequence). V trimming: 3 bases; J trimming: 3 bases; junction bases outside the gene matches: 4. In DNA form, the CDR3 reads TGTGCCAGCAGCCACGCAGGGGGCATCTACGAGCAGTACTTC. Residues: CASSHAGGIYEQYF.

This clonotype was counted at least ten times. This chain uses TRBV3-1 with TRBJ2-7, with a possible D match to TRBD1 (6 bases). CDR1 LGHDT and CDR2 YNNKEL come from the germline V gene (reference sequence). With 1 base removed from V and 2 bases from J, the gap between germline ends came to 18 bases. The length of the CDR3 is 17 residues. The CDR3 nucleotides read TGTGCCAGCAGCCAAGTTACAGGGTTACCCGTCACCTACGAGCAGTACTTC. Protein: CASSQVTGLPVTYEQYF.

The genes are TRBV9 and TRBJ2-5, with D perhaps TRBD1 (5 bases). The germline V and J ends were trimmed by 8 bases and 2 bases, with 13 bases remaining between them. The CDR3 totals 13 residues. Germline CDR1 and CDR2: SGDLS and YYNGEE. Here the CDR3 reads CARGATPQETQYF. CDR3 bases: TGTGCCAGAGGGGCGACCCCGCAAGAGACCCAGTACTTC.

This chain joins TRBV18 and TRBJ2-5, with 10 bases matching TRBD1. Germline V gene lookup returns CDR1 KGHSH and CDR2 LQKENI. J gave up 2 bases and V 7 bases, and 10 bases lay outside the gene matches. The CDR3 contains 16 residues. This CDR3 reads CASLRRQGAEQETQYF. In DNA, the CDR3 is TGTGCCAGCTTACGGAGACAGGGGGCGGAACAAGAGACCCAGTACTTC.

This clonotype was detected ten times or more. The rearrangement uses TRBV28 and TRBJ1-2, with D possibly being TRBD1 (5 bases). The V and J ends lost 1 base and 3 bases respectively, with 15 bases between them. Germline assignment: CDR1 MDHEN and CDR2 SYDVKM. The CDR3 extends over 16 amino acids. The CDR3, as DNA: TGTGCCAGCAGTTTATCAGGGACGACGTGGGACTATGGCTACACCTTC. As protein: CASSLSGTTWDYGYTF.

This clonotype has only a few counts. CDR3 DNA sequence: TGTGCCAGTAGTCCCGTGGACAGGGGCCTCCCTGACACTGAAGCTTTCTTT. Protein product: CASSPVDRGLPDTEAFF. This chain uses TRBV19 with TRBJ1-1; 9 nucleotides agree with TRBD1. The CDR3 has 17 amino acids. The ends lost 5 bases at V and 3 bases at J; junction bases unmatched: 13. Looked up from germline, CDR1 is LNHDA and CDR2 is SQIVND (reference sequence).

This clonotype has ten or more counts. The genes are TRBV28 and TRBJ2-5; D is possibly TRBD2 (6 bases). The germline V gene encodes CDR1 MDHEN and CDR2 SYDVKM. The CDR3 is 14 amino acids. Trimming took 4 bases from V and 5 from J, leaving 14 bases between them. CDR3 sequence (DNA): TGTGCCAGCAGTTCGGGACTGGGATTGGAGACCCAGTACTTC. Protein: CASSSGLGLETQYF.

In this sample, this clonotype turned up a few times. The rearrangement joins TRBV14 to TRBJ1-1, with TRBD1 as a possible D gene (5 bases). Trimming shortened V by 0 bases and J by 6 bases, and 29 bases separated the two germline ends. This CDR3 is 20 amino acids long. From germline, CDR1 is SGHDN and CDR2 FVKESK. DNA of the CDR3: TGTGCCAGCAGCCAAGATTACTACCGGGACCCAAGATCCCCGTTGTCTGAAGCTTTCTTT. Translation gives CASSQDYYRDPRSPLSEAFF. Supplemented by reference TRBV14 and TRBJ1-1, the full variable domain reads EAGVTQFPSHSVIEKGQTVTLRCDPISGHDNLYWYRRVMGKEIKFLLHFVKESKQDESGMPNNRFLAERTGGTYSTLKVQPAELEDSGVYFCASSQDYYRDPRSPLSEAFFGQGTRLTVV.

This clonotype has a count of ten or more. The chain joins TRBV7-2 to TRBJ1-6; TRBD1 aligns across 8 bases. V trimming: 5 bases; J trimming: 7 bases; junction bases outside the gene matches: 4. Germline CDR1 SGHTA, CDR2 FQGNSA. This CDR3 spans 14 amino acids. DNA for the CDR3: TGTGCCAGCAGCCGGACAGGGATGAATTCACCCCTCCACTTT. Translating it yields CASSRTGMNSPLHF.

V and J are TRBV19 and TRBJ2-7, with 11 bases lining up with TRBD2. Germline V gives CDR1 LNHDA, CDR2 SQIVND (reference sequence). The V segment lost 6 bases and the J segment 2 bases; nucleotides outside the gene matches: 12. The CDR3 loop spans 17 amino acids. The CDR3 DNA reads TGTGCCAGTAGCCCTTTGGGTCTAGCGGGAGGAGCCTACGAGCAGTACTTC. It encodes CASSPLGLAGGAYEQYF.

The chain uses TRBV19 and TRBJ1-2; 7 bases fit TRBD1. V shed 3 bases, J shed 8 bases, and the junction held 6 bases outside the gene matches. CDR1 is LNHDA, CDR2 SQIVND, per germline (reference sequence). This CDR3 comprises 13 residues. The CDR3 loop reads CASSIPTGSGYTF. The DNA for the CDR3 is TGTGCCAGTAGTATCCCGACAGGGAGCGGCTACACCTTC.

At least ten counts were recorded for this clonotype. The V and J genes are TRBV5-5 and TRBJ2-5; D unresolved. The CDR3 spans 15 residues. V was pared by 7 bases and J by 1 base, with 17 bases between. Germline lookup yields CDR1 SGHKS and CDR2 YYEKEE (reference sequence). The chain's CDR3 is CASALLGHTQETQYF. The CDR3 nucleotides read TGTGCCAGCGCCCTGCTAGGTCACACCCAAGAGACCCAGTACTTC.

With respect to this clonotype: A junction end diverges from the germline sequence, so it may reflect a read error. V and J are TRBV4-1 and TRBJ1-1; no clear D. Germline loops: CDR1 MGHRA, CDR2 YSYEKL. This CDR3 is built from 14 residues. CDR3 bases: TGCGCCAGCAGCCAAGTATCCGGGATCACTGAAGCTTCCTTT. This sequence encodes CASSQVSGITEASF.

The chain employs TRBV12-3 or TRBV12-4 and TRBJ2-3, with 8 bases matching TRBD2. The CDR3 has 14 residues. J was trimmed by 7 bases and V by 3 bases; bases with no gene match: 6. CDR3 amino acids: CASSFSGSWYTQYF. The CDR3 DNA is TGTGCCAGCAGTTTCAGCGGGAGTTGGTATACGCAGTATTTT.

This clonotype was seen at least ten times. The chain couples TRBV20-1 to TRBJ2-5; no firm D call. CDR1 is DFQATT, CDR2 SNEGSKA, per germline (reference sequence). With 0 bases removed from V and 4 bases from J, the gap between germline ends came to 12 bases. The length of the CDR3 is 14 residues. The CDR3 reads CSARDSRRGETQYF. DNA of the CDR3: TGCAGTGCTAGAGATAGCCGTAGAGGAGAGACCCAGTACTTC.